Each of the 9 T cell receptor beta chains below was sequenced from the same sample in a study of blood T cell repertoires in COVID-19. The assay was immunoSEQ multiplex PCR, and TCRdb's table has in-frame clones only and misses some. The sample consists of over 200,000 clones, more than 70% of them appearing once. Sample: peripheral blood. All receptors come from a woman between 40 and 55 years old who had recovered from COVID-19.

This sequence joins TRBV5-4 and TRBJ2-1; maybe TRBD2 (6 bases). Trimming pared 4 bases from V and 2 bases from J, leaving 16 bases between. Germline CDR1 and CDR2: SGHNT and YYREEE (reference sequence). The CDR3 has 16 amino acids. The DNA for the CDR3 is TGTGCCAGCAGCCCCTCCAGCGGGCCCACCTACAATGAGCAGTTCTTC. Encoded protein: CASSPSSGPTYNEQFF.

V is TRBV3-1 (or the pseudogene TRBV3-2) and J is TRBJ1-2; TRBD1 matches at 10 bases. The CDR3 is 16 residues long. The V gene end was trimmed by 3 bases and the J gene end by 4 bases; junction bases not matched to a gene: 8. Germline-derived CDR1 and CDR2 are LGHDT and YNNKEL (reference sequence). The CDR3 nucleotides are TGTGCCAGCAGCCAGACCGCCGACAGGGGGCCCTATGGCTACACCTTC. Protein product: CASSQTADRGPYGYTF.

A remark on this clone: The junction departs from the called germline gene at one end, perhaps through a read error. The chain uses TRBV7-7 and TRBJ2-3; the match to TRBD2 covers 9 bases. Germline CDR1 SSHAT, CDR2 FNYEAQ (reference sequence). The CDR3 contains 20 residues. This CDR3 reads CASSLGGGRASGPRTDTQYF. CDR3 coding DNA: TGTGCTAGCAGCTTAGGTGGCGGGAGGGCCTCCGGGCCCCGCACAGATACGCAGTATTTT. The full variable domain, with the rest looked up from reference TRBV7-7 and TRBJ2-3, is GAGVSQSPRYKVTKRGQDVTLRCDPISSHATLYWYQQALGQGPEFLTYFNYEAQPDKSGLPSDRFSAERPEGSISTLTIQRTEQRDSAMYRCASSLGGGRASGPRTDTQYFGPGTRLTVL.

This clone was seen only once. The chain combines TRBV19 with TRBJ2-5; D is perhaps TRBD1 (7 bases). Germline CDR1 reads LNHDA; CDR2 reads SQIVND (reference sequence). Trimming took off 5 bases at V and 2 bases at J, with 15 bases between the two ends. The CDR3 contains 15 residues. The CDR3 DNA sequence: TGTGCCAGTAGTCCCCAGGGGGGCCTGCAAGAGACCCAGTACTTC. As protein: CASSPQGGLQETQYF. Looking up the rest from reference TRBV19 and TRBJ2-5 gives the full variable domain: DGGITQSPKYLFRKEGQNVTLSCEQNLNHDAMYWYRQDPGQGLRLIYYSQIVNDFQKGDIAEGYSVSREKKESFPLTVTSAQKNPTAFYLCASSPQGGLQETQYFGPGTRLLVL.

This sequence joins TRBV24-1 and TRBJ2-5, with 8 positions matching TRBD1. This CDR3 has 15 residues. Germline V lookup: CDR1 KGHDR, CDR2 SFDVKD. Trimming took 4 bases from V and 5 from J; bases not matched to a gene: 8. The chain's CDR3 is CATSDPTGVGETQYF. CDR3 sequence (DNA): TGTGCCACCAGTGACCCGACAGGGGTCGGGGAGACCCAGTACTTC.

CDR3 nucleotides: TGCGCCAGCAGCTCCAGGGGTAGCACTGAAGCTTTCTTT. Protein: CASSSRGSTEAFF. The rearrangement joins TRBV5-1 to TRBJ1-1; D may be TRBD1 (6 bases). The V gene lost 3 bases and the J gene lost 4 bases, with 10 bases spanning the gap. CDR3 length equals 13 residues. CDR1 and CDR2 from the germline V gene are SGHRS and YFSETQ. The full variable domain, completed using reference TRBV5-1 and TRBJ1-1, is KAGVTQTPRYLIKTRGQQVTLSCSPISGHRSVSWYQQTPGQGLQFLFEYFSETQRNKGNFPGRFSGRQFSNSRSEMNVSTLELGDSALYLCASSSRGSTEAFFGQGTRLTVV.

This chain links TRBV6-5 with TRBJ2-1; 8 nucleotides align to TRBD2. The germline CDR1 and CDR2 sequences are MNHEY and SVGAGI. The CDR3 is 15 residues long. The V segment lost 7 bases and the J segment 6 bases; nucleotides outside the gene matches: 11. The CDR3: CASTPGGTNTNEQFF. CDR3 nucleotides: TGTGCCAGCACCCCGGGGGGGACCAACACCAATGAGCAGTTCTTC.

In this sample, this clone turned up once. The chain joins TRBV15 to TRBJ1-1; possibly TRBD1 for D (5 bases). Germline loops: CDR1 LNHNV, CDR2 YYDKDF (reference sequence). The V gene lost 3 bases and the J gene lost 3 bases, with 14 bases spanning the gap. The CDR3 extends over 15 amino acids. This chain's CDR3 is CATSSHRAGHTEAFF. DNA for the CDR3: TGTGCCACCAGCAGCCACCGGGCGGGGCACACTGAAGCTTTCTTT.

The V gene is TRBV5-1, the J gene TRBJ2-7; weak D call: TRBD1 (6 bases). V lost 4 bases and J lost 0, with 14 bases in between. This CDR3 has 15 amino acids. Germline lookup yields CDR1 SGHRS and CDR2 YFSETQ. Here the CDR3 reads CASSPGAAISYEQYF. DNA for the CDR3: TGCGCCAGCAGCCCAGGGGCTGCGATCTCCTACGAGCAGTACTTC.